Listed below are T cell receptor beta chains from one sample, sequenced in a study of T cells in Graves' hyperthyroidism and ophthalmopathy. TCRdb ran MiXCR on the multiplex PCR reads and lists one entry per CDR3 protein. The sample includes a few hundred thousand distinct CDR3 sequences, around 13% of them seen just once. Sequencing was carried out using blood. Receptor source: a woman between 35 and 50 years old with Graves' ophthalmopathy. CDR3s include the opening cysteine and the closing phenylalanine or tryptophan. Fields, in order: V gene, clone size, CDR3 length, D gene, J gene, CDR3 protein, CDR3 DNA. A D gene is named only where the DNA matches it firmly. Not every row has a clone size; where given, it reads once, few, many or a size class.

TRBV15	-	14	TRBD2	TRBJ2-7	CATSRVIAGGEQYF	TGTGCCACCAGCAGAGTGATAGCGGGAGGGGAGCAGTACTTC
TRBV15	-	21	-	TRBJ1-3	CATSRVLSARFWDISGNTIYF	TGTGCCACCAGCAGAGTCCTTAGCGCGCGCTTTTGGGACATCTCTGGAAACACCATATATTTT
TRBV20-1	-	16	TRBD2	TRBJ2-5	CSAGIVSGTKQETQYF	TGCAGTGCTGGAATTGTCTCCGGGACTAAACAAGAGACCCAGTACTTC
TRBV7-2	many	15	TRBD2	TRBJ2-1	CASSQTSGVNNEQFF	TGTGCCAGCAGCCAGACTAGCGGGGTTAACAATGAGCAGTTCTTC
TRBV12-3/TRBV12-4	medium-sized	17	TRBD1	TRBJ2-1	CASSFFPTGLSYNEQFF	TGTGCCAGCAGCTTCTTTCCGACAGGGTTATCCTACAATGAGCAGTTCTTC
TRBV12-3/TRBV12-4	many	16	TRBD1	TRBJ1-1	CASSQRQGAPNTEAFF	TGTGCCAGCAGTCAACGACAGGGGGCGCCGAACACTGAAGCTTTCTTT
TRBV6-1	many	13	TRBD1	TRBJ1-5	CASRKTGVQPQHF	TGTGCCAGCAGAAAAACAGGGGTTCAGCCCCAGCATTTT
TRBV19	many	13	TRBD1	TRBJ1-2	CASVDRGRVGYTF	TGTGCCAGCGTCGACAGGGGGCGCGTCGGCTACACCTTC
TRBV11-2	many	14	TRBD1	TRBJ1-1	CASSLGLQGGEAFF	TGTGCCAGCAGCTTAGGATTACAGGGGGGTGAAGCTTTCTTT
TRBV28	-	15	-	TRBJ1-1	CASSPTQGELPEAFF	TGCGCCAGCAGCCCGACACAGGGTGAACTCCCTGAAGCTTTCTTT
TRBV10-1	many	15	-	TRBJ2-3	CASSRGGTATDTQYF	TGCGCCAGCTCCCGAGGGGGGACAGCAACAGATACGCAGTATTTT
TRBV12-3/TRBV12-4	many	13	-	TRBJ1-5	CASSFRGFQPQHF	TGTGCCAGCAGTTTTCGGGGATTCCAGCCCCAGCATTTT
TRBV12-3/TRBV12-4	-	15	-	TRBJ2-1	CASSLAGAGANEQFF	TGTGCCAGCAGTTTAGCGGGGGCCGGGGCCAATGAGCAGTTCTTC
TRBV7-9	few	12	-	TRBJ2-3	CASSPRFGTQYF	TGTGCCAGCAGCCCCCGGTTTGGTACGCAGTATTTT
TRBV5-1	many	12	-	TRBJ2-7	CASSFDRGEQYF	TGCGCCAGCAGCTTCGACCGGGGCGAGCAGTACTTC